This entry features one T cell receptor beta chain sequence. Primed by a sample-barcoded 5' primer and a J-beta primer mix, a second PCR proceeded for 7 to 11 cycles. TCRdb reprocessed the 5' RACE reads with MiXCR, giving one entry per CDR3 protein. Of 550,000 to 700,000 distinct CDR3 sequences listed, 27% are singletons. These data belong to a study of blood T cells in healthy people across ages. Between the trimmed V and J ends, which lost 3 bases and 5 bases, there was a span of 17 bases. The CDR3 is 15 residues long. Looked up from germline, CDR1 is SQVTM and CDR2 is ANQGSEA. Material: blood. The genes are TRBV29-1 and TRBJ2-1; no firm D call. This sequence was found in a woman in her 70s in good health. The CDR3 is CSVDGSRAPNNEQFF. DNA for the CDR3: TGCAGCGTTGATGGTAGCCGGGCCCCCAACAATGAGCAGTTCTTC.